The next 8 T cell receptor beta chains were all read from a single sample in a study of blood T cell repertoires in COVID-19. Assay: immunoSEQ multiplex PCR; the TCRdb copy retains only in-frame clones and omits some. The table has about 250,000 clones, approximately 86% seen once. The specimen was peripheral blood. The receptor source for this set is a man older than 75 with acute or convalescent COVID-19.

The CDR3 DNA sequence: TGTGCCAGTAGGATTCCAGACAGGGGCGATCAGCCCCAGCATTTT. It specifies CASRIPDRGDQPQHF. V usage is TRBV19 and J usage is TRBJ1-5; 8 bases agree with TRBD1. Unmatched junction bases numbered 9, after V lost 6 bases and J lost 5 bases. The CDR3 is 15 amino acids. Germline V lookup: CDR1 LNHDA, CDR2 SQIVND (reference sequence).

The CDR3 sequence: CATSERLDEKLFF. Written as DNA, the CDR3 is TGTGCCACTTCGGAACGGCTAGATGAAAAACTGTTTTTT. This chain connects TRBV10-3 to TRBJ1-4, with D hard to call. Between the trimmed V and J ends, which lost 10 bases and 6 bases, there was a span of 15 bases. Per germline, CDR1 ENHRY and CDR2 SYGVKD. The CDR3 length is 13 residues.

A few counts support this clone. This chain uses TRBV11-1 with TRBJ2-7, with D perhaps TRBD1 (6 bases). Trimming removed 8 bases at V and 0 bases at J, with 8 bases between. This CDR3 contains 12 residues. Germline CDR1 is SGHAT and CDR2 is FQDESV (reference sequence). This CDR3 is CASGGYSYEQYF. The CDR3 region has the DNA TGTGCCAGCGGGGGCTACTCCTACGAGCAGTACTTC. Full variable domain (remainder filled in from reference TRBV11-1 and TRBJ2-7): EAEVAQSPRYKITEKSQAVAFWCDPISGHATLYWYRQILGQGPELLVQFQDESVVDDSQLPKDRFSAERLKGVDSTLKIQPAELGDSAMYLCASGGYSYEQYFGPGTRLTVT.

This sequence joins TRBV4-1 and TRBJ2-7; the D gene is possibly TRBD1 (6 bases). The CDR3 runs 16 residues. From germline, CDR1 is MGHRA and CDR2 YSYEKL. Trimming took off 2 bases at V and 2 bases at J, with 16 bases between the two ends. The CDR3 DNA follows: TGCGCCAGCAGCCAACCAACTACCGGGACACCCTACGAGCAGTACTTC. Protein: CASSQPTTGTPYEQYF.

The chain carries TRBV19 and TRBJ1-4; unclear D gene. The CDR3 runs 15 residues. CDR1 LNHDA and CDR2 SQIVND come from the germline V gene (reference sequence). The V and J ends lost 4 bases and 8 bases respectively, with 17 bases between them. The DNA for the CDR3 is TGTGCCAGTAGTAAGATGGCCCCACCGGGGGAAAAACTGTTTTTT. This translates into CASSKMAPPGEKLFF.

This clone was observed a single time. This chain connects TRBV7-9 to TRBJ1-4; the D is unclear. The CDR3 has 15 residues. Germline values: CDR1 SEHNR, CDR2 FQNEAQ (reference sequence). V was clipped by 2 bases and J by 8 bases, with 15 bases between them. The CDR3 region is CASSLRGMIGEKLFF. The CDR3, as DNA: TGTGCCAGCAGCTTACGGGGAATGATAGGGGAAAAACTGTTTTTT.

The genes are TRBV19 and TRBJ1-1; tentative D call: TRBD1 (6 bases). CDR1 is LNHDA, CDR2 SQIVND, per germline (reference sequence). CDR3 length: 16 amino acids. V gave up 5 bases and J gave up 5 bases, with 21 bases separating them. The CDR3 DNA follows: TGTGCCAGTAGTTTTCTACAGGGTGCTGCGAGAACTGAAGCTTTCTTT. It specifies CASSFLQGAARTEAFF.

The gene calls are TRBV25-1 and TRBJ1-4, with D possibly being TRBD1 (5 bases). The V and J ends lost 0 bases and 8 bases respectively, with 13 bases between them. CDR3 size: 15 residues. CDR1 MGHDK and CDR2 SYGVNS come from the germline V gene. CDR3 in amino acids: CASSEYGRGEEKLFF. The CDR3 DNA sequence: TGTGCCAGCAGTGAATACGGGAGGGGCGAGGAAAAACTGTTTTTT.